The rows below give T cell receptor beta chains drawn from one sample of a study of CD8 T cells in Susac syndrome. TCRdb reprocessed the immunoSEQ multiplex PCR reads via MiXCR and lists one record per CDR3 protein. Here the sample spans a few hundred thousand distinct CDR3 sequences, approximately 89% being singletons. Sequenced: CD8+ T cells from PBMCs. The source of these receptors is a human donor with multiple sclerosis. The CDR3 runs from the conserved cysteine through the conserved F or W. A D gene is named only where the DNA matches it firmly. Part of the rows lack a size; the others show once, few, many or a class for expanded clones.

.,TRBJ1-4,.,TRBV27,TGTGCCAGCAGCATAACACCCGGGGAATATGAAAAACTGTTTTTT,CASSITPGEYEKLFF
.,TRBJ1-1,.,TRBV19,TGTGCCAGTAGTATGGGGGAAAGCACTGAAGCTTTCTTT,CASSMGESTEAFF
.,TRBJ2-1,.,TRBV7-2,TGTGCCAGCAGCTTAAGCCAGTTCTACAATGAGCAGTTCTTC,CASSLSQFYNEQFF
.,TRBJ1-1,.,TRBV5-5,TGTGCCAGCAGCCGGGACAAGAACACTGAAGCTTTCTTT,CASSRDKNTEAFF
.,TRBJ2-7,.,TRBV2,TGTGCCAGCAGTGGCTCGGTCTTGGGCCCCGAGCAGTACTTC,CASSGSVLGPEQYF
.,TRBJ1-5,.,TRBV27,TGTGCCAGCAGTGCAGGGGACTTTATTAATCAGCCCCAGCATTTT,CASSAGDFINQPQHF
TRBD1,TRBJ2-3,.,TRBV28,TGTGCCAGCAGTTGGGGACAGGGTGGCACAGATACGCAGTATTTT,CASSWGQGGTDTQYF
.,TRBJ1-1,.,TRBV14,TGTGCCAGCAGCCTTCGGGGGAGCACTGAAGCTTTCTTT,CASSLRGSTEAFF
.,TRBJ2-2,.,TRBV7-9,TGTGCCAGCAGCCGCGGGACGTTGAACACCGGGGAGCTGTTTTTT,CASSRGTLNTGELFF
.,TRBJ1-4,.,TRBV5-5,TGTGCCAGCAGCTCTGTCGTGGGACGGAGGGGTGAAAAACTGTTTTTT,CASSSVVGRRGEKLFF
.,TRBJ2-7,.,TRBV6-1,TGTGCCAGCAGTGAAAAGGTTTCGAAGGGCGACGAGCAGTACTTC,CASSEKVSKGDEQYF
TRBD1,TRBJ2-2,.,TRBV4-1,TGCGCCAGCAGCCCTAACCCACAGGGGCCGGGGACCGGGGAGCTGTTTTTT,CASSPNPQGPGTGELFF
.,TRBJ2-1,.,TRBV7-6,TGTGCCAGCAGCTTAGCGCTGGCGGCCCTCTCTGGTGAGCAGTTCTTC,CASSLALAALSGEQFF
TRBD1,TRBJ1-1,.,TRBV27,TGTGCCAGCAGTTTATCTCGACAGGGGCCCTTGAACACTGAAGCTTTCTTT,CASSLSRQGPLNTEAFF
TRBD2,TRBJ2-7,once,TRBV6-6,TGTGCCAGCAGCCAGGGACTATACGAGCAGTACTTC,CASSQGLYEQYF
.,TRBJ2-7,few,TRBV4-1,TGCGCCAGCAGCCAAGATACTACCCTCTCCTACGAGCAGTACTTC,CASSQDTTLSYEQYF
.,TRBJ1-1,.,TRBV3-1,TGTGCCAGCAGCCAGCGGGTACAGTTGAACACTGAAGCTTTCTTT,CASSQRVQLNTEAFF
.,TRBJ2-1,.,TRBV21-1,TGTGCCAGCAGCAAAGACCCCCGGACAGGGGCCTACAATGAGCAGTTCTTC,CASSKDPRTGAYNEQFF
TRBD1,TRBJ2-7,.,TRBV28,TGTGCCAGCAGTTTCCCCTCCATCAAGCGGGACAGGGGGCCGAGCTCCTACGAGCAGTACTTC,CASSFPSIKRDRGPSSYEQYF
.,TRBJ1-1,.,TRBV3-1,TGTGCCAGCAGCCAAGATCCCCTCAACCCTGAAGCTTTCTTT,CASSQDPLNPEAFF
.,TRBJ1-3,.,TRBV27,TGTGCCAGCAGTTTATCGGCCCAGGGGAAGGGGGACACCATATATTTT,CASSLSAQGKGDTIYF
.,TRBJ2-1,.,TRBV19,TGTGCCAGTAGTTCTTACGACAATGAGCAGTTCTTC,CASSSYDNEQFF
TRBD1,TRBJ1-1,.,TRBV7-9,TGTGCCAGCAGCTTAGGGACAGGGGCTATGAACACTGAAGCTTTCTTT,CASSLGTGAMNTEAFF
.,TRBJ2-7,.,TRBV27,TGTGCCAGCAGTTTAAATCGCCCGGACACGAGAACCGAGCAGTACTTC,CASSLNRPDTRTEQYF
.,TRBJ2-7,.,TRBV2,TGTGCCAGCAGTGAACACAGATCCTCCTACGAGCAGTACTTC,CASSEHRSSYEQYF
TRBD2,TRBJ2-7,.,TRBV28,TGTGCCAGCAGTATTCCAAGGGGCTTCGGGACTAGCGAGCGAATCTCCTACGAGCAGTACTTC,CASSIPRGFGTSERISYEQYF
.,TRBJ2-3,.,TRBV30,TGTGCCTGGAGTGCAGGGAGGGGGCTTGATACGCAGTATTTT,CAWSAGRGLDTQYF
TRBD2,TRBJ2-2,.,TRBV2,TGTGCCTACCGACTAGCGGGGTACACCGGGGAGCTGTTTTTT,CAYRLAGYTGELFF
.,TRBJ2-7,.,TRBV4-2,TGTGCCAGCAGCCCGTACTTTGGAGCCGAGGGGTACTACGAGCAGTACTTC,CASSPYFGAEGYYEQYF